This TCR beta chain was captured by sequencing in a study of T cells expressing NK-cell markers (dated by TCRdb to 2020 to 2022). With regard to the full study: About eight donors provided sorted CD3+CD56+NKG2C+, CD3+CD56+NKG2C- and CD3+CD56-NKG2C+ T-cell subsets, whose TCR beta-chain repertoires were profiled. All eight donors whose samples were sequenced were randomly selected healthy volunteers, three of them men and five women. Among the eight sequenced donors, seven were HCMV-seropositive and one was HCMV-seronegative. Sequencing of the libraries produced 2 x 150 bp reads on Illumina HiSeq 2000/2500, MiSeq or NextSeq.

For this clonotype: Its antigen target is currently unknown.

Beyond this particular receptor, the publication reports: In roughly six donors, the dominant CD3+CD56+NKG2C+ clonotypes ranked among the top 10 CD8+ clonotypes, making up roughly 1.0-7.0% of CD8+ T cells. Whether the expanded NKG2C-expressing T cell clones were specific for HCMV antigens was left unclear. Those dominant clonotypes were again the most abundant among CD3+CD56-NKG2C+ cells in several donors, at about 28.3-60.1%.

To determine HCMV serostatus, a commercial ELISA kit was used to detect HCMV-specific IgG in serum. Ficoll density gradient centrifugation was used to isolate peripheral blood mononuclear cells from blood. CDR1 and CDR2, per the germline V gene, are SGHRS and YFSETQ. From cysteine to phenylalanine, the CDR3 is 16 amino acids long. Only the protein sequence is given. TCRdb records Illumina HiSeq 2000 as the sequencer. TCR beta cDNA libraries were made by 5'RACE template switching that added a universal primer site and unique molecular identifiers. cDNA synthesis was primed from the TCR beta constant segment and was followed by two successive PCR amplification steps. The authors' analysis ran thus. MIGEC was used to demultiplex reads and group reads by UMI, and MiTCR was used to assemble and quantify clonotypes. To exclude erroneous sequences, only TCR cDNA sequences supported by at least two reads were retained. Downstream repertoire analysis used the tcR package, and clonotypes were matched across fractions by CDR3 nucleotide sequence plus V segment. VDJmatch was used to annotate antigen specificity against VDJdb, with one amino acid substitution allowed in CDR3. The reads, reprocessed by TCRdb, yield one row per CDR3 protein sequence and no DNA. None of the V and J calls come from the authors' own analysis; TCRdb made them. The data table for this sample lists thousands of distinct CDR3 sequences. The top ten hold 70% to 90% of the sample.

This chain is built from TRBV5-1 and TRBJ2-3. The receptor was derived from a man aged 18-75 years in good health. Sequences were obtained from blood T cells: a sorted CD56 or NKG2C T cell subset, CD4+ or CD8+ T cells, or bulk PBMC T cells (not recorded which). The CDR3: CASSLEGLSSTDTQYF.